Listed below are T cell receptor beta chains from one sample, sequenced in a study of circulating tumor DNA in untreated peripheral T-cell lymphoma. Some clones are missing from TCRdb's copy, which holds only in-frame ones; the method was immunoSEQ multiplex PCR. The sample has 1,200 or so clones, 69% seen once. The specimen was cell-free DNA from blood serum. These receptors all stem from a human donor with peripheral T-cell lymphoma. CDR3s include the opening cysteine and the closing phenylalanine or tryptophan. The D gene is left open where the match is weak. Part of the rows lack a size; the others show once, few, many or a class for expanded clones.

NA	NA	TRBV5-1	TRBJ2-2	TGCGCCAGCACCCTCCTCCCGGCGACAAGTCCACCCGGGGAGCTGTTTTTT	CASTLLPATSPPGELFF
NA	NA	TRBV27	TRBJ1-5	TGTGCCAGCAGTGCCCTTGATAGCAATCAGCCCCAGCATTTT	CASSALDSNQPQHF
NA	NA	TRBV15	TRBJ2-6	TGTGCCACCAGCAGAGACCCTACCTCTGGGGCCAACGTCCTGACTTTC	CATSRDPTSGANVLTF
NA	NA	TRBV2	TRBJ2-2	TGTGCCAGCAGTTTCAGGGCGGACACCGGGGAGCTGTTTTTT	CASSFRADTGELFF
TRBD1	NA	TRBV28	TRBJ2-7	TGTGCCAGCAGCTTCACCGGGACAGGTTACTACGAGCAGTACTTC	CASSFTGTGYYEQYF
TRBD2	NA	TRBV5-1	TRBJ2-7	TGCGCCAGCAGCACTACTGGCGGGGGGGCGAGCGAGCAGTACTTC	CASSTTGGGASEQYF
NA	NA	TRBV4-2	TRBJ1-5	TGTGCCAGCAGCTACTCGGGGGGGGTGGATCAGCCCCAGCATTTT	CASSYSGGVDQPQHF
NA	NA	TRBV10-3	TRBJ1-2	TGTGCCATCAATTTGGGGTACTATGGCTACACCTTC	CAINLGYYGYTF
NA	NA	TRBV25-1	TRBJ2-3	TGTGCCAGCTCCGACCTGGCCGTCGGCAGTACCACAGATACGCAGTATTTT	CASSDLAVGSTTDTQYF
NA	few	TRBV9	TRBJ2-4	TGTGCCAGCAGCGGAACCATCCCTGGGAACATTCAGTACTTC	CASSGTIPGNIQYF
NA	NA	TRBV4-1	TRBJ2-1	TGCGCCAGCAGCCAAGATTATAGCAGTGAGCAGTTCTTC	CASSQDYSSEQFF
NA	NA	TRBV9	TRBJ1-2	TGTGCCAGCAGCGTAACCAGTAACCCTTATGGCTACACCTTC	CASSVTSNPYGYTF
TRBD1	NA	TRBV5-6	TRBJ2-1	TGTGCCAGCAGCTATGAACCTGACAGGGTCCTCTACAATGAGCAGTTCTTC	CASSYEPDRVLYNEQFF
TRBD1	NA	TRBV5-1	TRBJ2-7	TGCGCCAGCAGCTTGGCCCTTGGGACAGCCTACGAGCAGTACTTC	CASSLALGTAYEQYF
NA	large	TRBV20-1	TRBJ2-7	TGCAGTCTAAATGAGTTCTACGAGCAGTACTTC	CSLNEFYEQYF
NA	few	TRBV5-6	TRBJ1-6	TGTGCCAGCAGGATCCACAGGGATTCACCCCTCCACTTT	CASRIHRDSPLHF
TRBD1	NA	TRBV7-9	TRBJ2-7	TGTGCCAGCAGCTTAGGAGGGACAGGGGTCGGAGAGCAGTACTTC	CASSLGGTGVGEQYF
NA	NA	TRBV7-9	TRBJ2-3	TGTGCCAGCAGCCTCGGTATAGCGGCCTCAGATACGCAGTATTTT	CASSLGIAASDTQYF
NA	NA	TRBV15	TRBJ2-5	TGTGCCACCAGTCCCGAGTGGGGGGCCGATCAAGAGACCCAGTACTTC	CATSPEWGADQETQYF
NA	NA	TRBV4-1	TRBJ2-2	TGCGCCAGCAGCCAAGATCCAGGCCAGTACACCGGGGAGCTGTTTTTT	CASSQDPGQYTGELFF
TRBD2	NA	TRBV7-2	TRBJ2-7	TGTGCCAGCAGCCTAGGAGCGGGACTTTACGAGCAGTACTTC	CASSLGAGLYEQYF
NA	NA	TRBV4-1	TRBJ2-1	TGCGCCAGCAGCAAGTACCCAGGGTGGGTCAATGAGCAGTTCTTC	CASSKYPGWVNEQFF
TRBD2	NA	TRBV5-4	TRBJ2-1	TGTGCCAGCAGCTTGGTAGGGACTAGCAGGGCTGAGCAGTTCTTC	CASSLVGTSRAEQFF
NA	NA	TRBV6-1	TRBJ1-5	TGTGCCACCTTTGCGACAGGCCCCAATCAGCCCCAGCATTTT	CATFATGPNQPQHF
TRBD1	NA	TRBV13	TRBJ1-2	TGTGCCAGCAGCCGCCTACAGGGGCTTGCGGTCCACTATGGCTACACCTTC	CASSRLQGLAVHYGYTF
NA	NA	TRBV6-5	TRBJ1-1	TGTGCCAGCAGTTACAGGGGGAACACTGAAGCTTTCTTT	CASSYRGNTEAFF
NA	NA	TRBV14	TRBJ1-3	TGTGCCAGCAGCCACCCCTGGGGGCCCTCTGGAAACACCATATATTTT	CASSHPWGPSGNTIYF
NA	NA	TRBV18	TRBJ1-4	TGTGCCAGCTCACCTTCGGGAGGCGAAAAACTGTTTTTT	CASSPSGGEKLFF
NA	NA	TRBV6-5	TRBJ1-4	TGTGCCAGCAGTTCCATGAGAAAACTGTTTTTT	CASSSMRKLFF
NA	NA	TRBV4-1	TRBJ2-1	TGCGCCAGCAGCCAAGGCGGGTACAATGAGCAGTTCTTC	CASSQGGYNEQFF
NA	NA	TRBV11-2	TRBJ2-3	TGTGCCAGCAGCTTAGCGGTACGATACACAGATACGCAGTATTTT	CASSLAVRYTDTQYF
TRBD1	NA	TRBV4-1	TRBJ2-7	TGCGCCAGCAGCCAGTGGACAGGGGGATCCTACGAGCAGTACTTC	CASSQWTGGSYEQYF
NA	NA	TRBV7-2	TRBJ1-1	TGTGCCAGCAGCTTAGGAGGGAGACCGAACACTGAAGCTTTCTTT	CASSLGGRPNTEAFF
NA	few	TRBV28	TRBJ2-5	TGTGCCAGCAGTTTAGAGACTAGACAAGAGACCCAGTACTTC	CASSLETRQETQYF
NA	NA	TRBV4-1	TRBJ2-1	TGCGCCAGCAGCCAAGATTTGCAATACGAGCAGTTCTTC	CASSQDLQYEQFF
NA	NA	TRBV28	TRBJ2-3	TGTGCCAGCAGGGAGGGTCGGCTCACTGAATTCACAGATACGCAGTATTTT	CASREGRLTEFTDTQYF
NA	NA	TRBV4-2	TRBJ2-3	TGTGCCAGCAGCCGATGGCGAGCGCTGCTTAGCACAGATACGCAGTATTTT	CASSRWRALLSTDTQYF
NA	NA	TRBV20-1	TRBJ2-1	TGCAGTGCCAACAGGGACCGTAAGCAGTTCTTC	CSANRDRKQFF
NA	few	TRBV7-9	TRBJ2-1	TGTGCCAGCAGCTTAGTAGAGAATGAGCAGTTCTTC	CASSLVENEQFF
NA	NA	TRBV5-1	TRBJ1-2	TGCGCCAGCAGCTTGGTGTTCGGGGGAGGGGACTATGGCTACACCTTC	CASSLVFGGGDYGYTF